These T cell receptor beta chains were read from a single sample in a study of CD4 T cells in relation to SARS-CoV-2 and coronaviruses. These TCRs' antigens remain unknown. Data came from immunoSEQ multiplex PCR; TCRdb stores just in-frame clones and leaves some out. The sample includes about 36,000 clones, around four fifths of them seen just once. Sequencing input: memory CD4+ T cells from PBMCs, cultured in vitro. The receptors derive from an adult with COVID-19. Each CDR3 is given with its conserved first and last residue. The D gene is left open where the match is weak. Not every row has a clone size; where given, it reads once, few, many or a size class.

clone size: NA
D gene: NA
V gene: TRBV7-6
J gene: TRBJ1-4
CDR3 DNA: TGTGCCAGCAGCTTAACAGGGCAAGGCGAAAAACTGTTTTTT
CDR3 protein: CASSLTGQGEKLFF

clone size: NA
D gene: NA
V gene: TRBV19
J gene: TRBJ2-5
CDR3 DNA: TGTGCCAGTAGTATGAACCTCGAACGGGCCAAGACCCAGTACTTC
CDR3 protein: CASSMNLERAKTQYF

clone size: NA
D gene: TRBD2
V gene: TRBV6-5
J gene: TRBJ2-3
CDR3 DNA: TGTGCCAGCAGCGACCTAGCGGGAGGGTCAGATACGCAGTATTTT
CDR3 protein: CASSDLAGGSDTQYF

clone size: NA
D gene: NA
V gene: TRBV6-2/TRBV6-3
J gene: TRBJ2-7
CDR3 DNA: TGTGCCAGCAGTTACCGACCGGACGCGAGCTCCTACGAGCAGTACTTC
CDR3 protein: CASSYRPDASSYEQYF

clone size: once
D gene: NA
V gene: TRBV28
J gene: TRBJ2-7
CDR3 DNA: TGTGCCAGCAGTTTGGTCGGGACCGATACCTACGAGCAGTACTTC
CDR3 protein: CASSLVGTDTYEQYF

clone size: NA
D gene: TRBD2
V gene: TRBV6-4
J gene: TRBJ2-1
CDR3 DNA: TGTGCCAGCAGTGTCCCGTTTGCGGGAGTAGCCAATGAGCAGTTCTTC
CDR3 protein: CASSVPFAGVANEQFF

clone size: few
D gene: NA
V gene: TRBV4-1
J gene: TRBJ1-2
CDR3 DNA: TGCGCCAGCAGCCAAGAGTATAACTATGGCTACACCTTC
CDR3 protein: CASSQEYNYGYTF

clone size: NA
D gene: NA
V gene: TRBV28
J gene: TRBJ1-1
CDR3 DNA: TGTGCCAGCCCCCGCTCCCGCCCAATGAACACTGAAGCTTTCTTT
CDR3 protein: CASPRSRPMNTEAFF

clone size: NA
D gene: NA
V gene: TRBV6-9
J gene: TRBJ1-1
CDR3 DNA: TGTGCCAGCAGCTTCAGTTATGTGCACCAGGAGAACACTGAAGCTTTCTTT
CDR3 protein: CASSFSYVHQENTEAFF

clone size: few
D gene: NA
V gene: TRBV14
J gene: TRBJ1-1
CDR3 DNA: TGTGCCAGCAGCTCGGGAAGCACTGAAGCTTTCTTT
CDR3 protein: CASSSGSTEAFF

clone size: NA
D gene: NA
V gene: TRBV7-2
J gene: TRBJ1-5
CDR3 DNA: TGTGCCAGCAGCCGCATGGGCGGGACGCCTAATCAGCCCCAGCATTTT
CDR3 protein: CASSRMGGTPNQPQHF

clone size: NA
D gene: TRBD2
V gene: TRBV28
J gene: TRBJ2-7
CDR3 DNA: TGTGCCAGCAGTTTAAGACTAGCGGGAGACCAGTACTTC
CDR3 protein: CASSLRLAGDQYF

clone size: NA
D gene: NA
V gene: TRBV30
J gene: TRBJ2-3
CDR3 DNA: TGTGCCTGGAGGCCTTTGAATCGTAGGACAGATACGCAGTATTTT
CDR3 protein: CAWRPLNRRTDTQYF

clone size: NA
D gene: NA
V gene: TRBV23-1
J gene: TRBJ2-5
CDR3 DNA: TGCGCCAGCCGACCGGAGCGCTACCAAGAGACCCAGTACTTC
CDR3 protein: CASRPERYQETQYF

clone size: NA
D gene: TRBD2
V gene: TRBV3-1/TRBV3-2
J gene: TRBJ2-2
CDR3 DNA: TGTGCCAGCAGTGCGACTAGCGGGAGGGCCTCGGCTACCGGGGAGCTGTTTTTT
CDR3 protein: CASSATSGRASATGELFF